This T cell receptor beta chain stems from a study of T cell responses to AZD1222 COVID-19 vaccine. Whole-study context: Second-dose recipients at about 4 or about 12 weeks were treated as one pooled group.

The study's findings and limits: An increase in Spike-specific TCR breadth and depth was observed after two AZD1222 doses. Regions left unmutated in variants are reportedly the target of nearly half of spike-specific TCRs. Every sample of the repertoires postdated the peak T cell response.

On this clone itself: The antigen is not known.

This CDR3 contains 15 residues. Germline V gene sequence: CDR1 SGHAT, CDR2 FQNNGV. Trimming pared 5 bases from V and 4 bases from J, leaving 17 bases between. This table comes from immunoSEQ multiplex PCR, and its TCRdb copy is limited to in-frame clones, with some not included. The sample gives fewer than 150,000 clones, over 75% of which show up once; just under 10% is in the top ten. Material: peripheral blood, obtained on day 0 of AZD1222 vaccination. J is TRBJ1-2 and V is TRBV11-2; a possible D gene is TRBD1 (6 bases). The receptor was isolated from an adult in good health. The CDR3 bases are TGTGCCAGCAGCATGTCAGGGGCCAAAACCTATGGCTACACCTTC. As protein: CASSMSGAKTYGYTF.